A single sample is the source of the 12 T cell receptor beta chains below, sequenced in a study. MiXCR, applied by TCRdb to the 5' RACE reads, yields one record per CDR3 protein. The sample holds 34,000 or so distinct CDR3 sequences; 25% to 30% are singletons and the top ten take about 2.2%. The sorted Tregs were CD4+CD25+CD127-/low cells. The specimen was tumor-infiltrating Tregs sorted from the breast tumor. The receptors were sampled from a female donor with breast cancer.

This clonotype was seen ten or more times. The V and J genes are TRBV7-8 and TRBJ1-5, with 9 bases aligning to TRBD1. CDR3 length equals 15 residues. The germline V gene encodes CDR1 SGHVS and CDR2 FQNEAQ. V was clipped by 1 base and J by 6 bases; unmatched bases: 4. CDR3 residues: CASSLVQGAGQPQHF. Written as DNA, the CDR3 is TGTGCCAGCAGCTTAGTACAGGGGGCAGGTCAGCCCCAGCATTTT.

This clonotype came up many times. This chain links TRBV20-1 with TRBJ2-3; D perhaps matches TRBD2 (5 bases). The V gene's germline CDR1 is DFQATT and CDR2 SNEGSKA (reference sequence). Trimming removed 3 bases at V and 7 bases at J, with 5 bases between. This CDR3 spans 10 amino acids. The CDR3 reads CSASGNTQYF. The CDR3 DNA reads TGCAGTGCTAGCGGGAATACGCAGTATTTT.

Many counts were recorded for this clonotype. The chain combines TRBV12-3 or TRBV12-4 with TRBJ1-5; D may be TRBD1 (5 bases). V was trimmed by 5 bases and J by 2 bases, leaving 13 bases between them. This CDR3 is built from 15 residues. The CDR3 is CASSPRWGGNQPQHF. Written as DNA, the CDR3 is TGTGCCAGCAGTCCCCGGTGGGGGGGCAATCAGCCCCAGCATTTT.

By share of the sample, this clonotype is medium-sized (0.01 to 0.1%). The J gene is TRBJ1-5, the V gene TRBV12-3 or TRBV12-4, with 7 bases that match TRBD1. Unmatched junction bases numbered 3, after V lost 6 bases and J lost 7 bases. The CDR3 is 12 residues long. The CDR3 DNA reads as TGTGCCAGCAGCCTACAGGGGCAGCCCCAGCATTTT. Its translation: CASSLQGQPQHF.

This clonotype was detected ten times or more. The chain couples TRBV7-9 to TRBJ2-1; a weak D match, TRBD1 (6 bases). V was clipped by 5 bases and J by 8 bases, with 19 bases between them. The germline gives CDR1 SEHNR, CDR2 FQNEAQ (reference sequence). The CDR3 spans 15 residues. CDR3 residues: CASSNRDISIHEQFF. The CDR3 bases are TGTGCCAGCAGCAACCGGGACATATCTATACATGAGCAGTTCTTC.

Points on this clonotype: The germline gene is not matched at one end of the junction; a read error may be the cause. The rearrangement links TRBV20-1 to TRBJ1-1; no definite D call. Per the germline V gene, CDR1 is DFQATT and CDR2 is SNEGSKA (reference sequence). CDR3 length equals 14 residues. As DNA, the CDR3 is TGCAGTGCTAGAGAACCGGGTAGCGGCACTGGAGCTTTCTTT. This encodes CSAREPGSGTGAFF.

This clonotype was seen many times. V usage is TRBV29-1 and J usage is TRBJ2-2; a possible D gene is TRBD2 (5 bases). From germline, CDR1 is SQVTM and CDR2 ANQGSEA. The CDR3 sequence is 13 residues long. V lost 4 bases to trimming and J lost 2 bases, with 8 bases between them. CDR3 protein: CSVGEGNTGELFF. The DNA for the CDR3 is TGCAGCGTTGGTGAGGGAAACACCGGGGAGCTGTTTTTT.

This clonotype was found a few times. The chain has TRBV3-1 and TRBJ2-1; 11 positions agree with TRBD2. Germline CDR1 is LGHDT and CDR2 is YNNKEL (reference sequence). The CDR3 sequence is 15 residues long. J lost 8 bases, V lost 4 bases, and 7 bases had no gene match. This CDR3 is CASSPFSGRAYEQFF. The DNA for the CDR3 is TGTGCCAGCAGCCCCTTTAGCGGGAGGGCCTATGAGCAGTTCTTC.

About this clonotype: This may come from a read error, since a much larger clone is one base off. The chain joins TRBV6-5 to TRBJ1-2; D ambiguous. Germline CDR1 and CDR2: MNHEY and SVGAGI. The CDR3 runs 13 residues. V was shortened by 5 bases and J by 4 bases, with 11 bases between the two germline ends. For the CDR3, the DNA is TGTGCCAGCAGTATACATGGTTTCTATGGCTACACCTTC. Residues: CASSIHGFYGYTF.

This clonotype was observed a few times. The V gene is TRBV12-3 or TRBV12-4, the J gene TRBJ1-3, with no clear D. CDR3 length equals 13 residues. The V and J ends lost 10 bases and 4 bases respectively, with 14 bases between them. The CDR3 nucleotides are TGTGCCAACCAGGAGATGTCAGGAAACACCATATATTTT. It codes for CANQEMSGNTIYF.

The table lists this clonotype with many counts. The chain recombines TRBV20-1 with TRBJ1-5; 7 bases map to TRBD1. Germline values: CDR1 DFQATT, CDR2 SNEGSKA (reference sequence). After removal of 5 bases from V and 2 bases from J, the junction contained 15 bases not matched to a gene. The length of the CDR3 is 17 residues. CDR3 in amino acids: CSAPQVKGAYRNQPQHF. CDR3 bases: TGCAGTGCTCCACAGGTAAAGGGGGCATATCGCAATCAGCCCCAGCATTTT.

For this clonotype: One end of the junction fails to match germline, which may point to a read error. The CDR3 DNA follows: TGCAGTGCTAGTGTCTGGGACTTGTATTACAATGGGCAGTTCTTC. Translating it yields CSASVWDLYYNGQFF. The gene calls are TRBV20-1 and TRBJ2-1; tentative D call: TRBD2 (6 bases). Per germline, CDR1 DFQATT and CDR2 SNEGSKA (reference sequence). The CDR3 is made up of 15 amino acids.